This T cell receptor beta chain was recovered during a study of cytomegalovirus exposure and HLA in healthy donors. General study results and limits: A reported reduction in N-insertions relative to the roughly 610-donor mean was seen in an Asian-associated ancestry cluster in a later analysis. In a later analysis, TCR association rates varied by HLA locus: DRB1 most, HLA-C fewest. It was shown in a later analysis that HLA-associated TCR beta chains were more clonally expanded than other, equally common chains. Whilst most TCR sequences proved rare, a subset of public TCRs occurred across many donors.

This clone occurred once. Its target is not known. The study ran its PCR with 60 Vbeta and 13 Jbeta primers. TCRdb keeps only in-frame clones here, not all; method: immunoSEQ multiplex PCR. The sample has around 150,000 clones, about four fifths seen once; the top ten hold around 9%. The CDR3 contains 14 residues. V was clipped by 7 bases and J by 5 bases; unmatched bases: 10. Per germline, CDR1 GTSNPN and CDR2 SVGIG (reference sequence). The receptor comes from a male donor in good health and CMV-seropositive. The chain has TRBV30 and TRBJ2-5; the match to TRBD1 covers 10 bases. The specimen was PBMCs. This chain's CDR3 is CASGGDRGRETQYF. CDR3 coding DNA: TGTGCCTCCGGAGGGGACAGGGGCCGGGAGACCCAGTACTTC. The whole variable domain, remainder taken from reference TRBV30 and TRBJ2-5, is SQTIHQWPATLVQPVGSPLSLECTVEGTSNPNLYWYRQAAGRGLQLLFYSVGIGQISSEVPQNLSASRPQDRQFILSSKKLLLSDSGFYLCASGGDRGRETQYFGPGTRLLVL.